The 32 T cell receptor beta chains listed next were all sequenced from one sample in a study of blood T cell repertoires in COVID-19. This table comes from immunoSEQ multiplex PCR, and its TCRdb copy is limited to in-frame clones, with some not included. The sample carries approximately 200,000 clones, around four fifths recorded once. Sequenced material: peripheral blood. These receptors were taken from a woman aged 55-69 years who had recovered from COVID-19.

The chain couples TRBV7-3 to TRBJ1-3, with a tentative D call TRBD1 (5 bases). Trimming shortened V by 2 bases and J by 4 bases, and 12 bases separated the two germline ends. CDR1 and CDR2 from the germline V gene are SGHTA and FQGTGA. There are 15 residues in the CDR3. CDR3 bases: TGTGCCAGCAGCTTATTTGGGCAGGGAGGAAACACCATATATTTT. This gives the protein CASSLFGQGGNTIYF.

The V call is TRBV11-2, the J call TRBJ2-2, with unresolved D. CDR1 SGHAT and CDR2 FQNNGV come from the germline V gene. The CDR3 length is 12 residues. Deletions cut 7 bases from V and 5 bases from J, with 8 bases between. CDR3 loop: CASTPPTGELFF. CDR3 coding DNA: TGTGCCAGCACCCCCCCGACCGGGGAGCTGTTTTTT.

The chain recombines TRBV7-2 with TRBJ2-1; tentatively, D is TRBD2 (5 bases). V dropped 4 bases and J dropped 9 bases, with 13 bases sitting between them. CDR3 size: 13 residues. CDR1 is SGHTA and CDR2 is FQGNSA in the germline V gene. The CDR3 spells CASSYTRGAEQFF. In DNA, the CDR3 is TGTGCCAGCAGCTATACCCGGGGTGCTGAGCAGTTCTTC.

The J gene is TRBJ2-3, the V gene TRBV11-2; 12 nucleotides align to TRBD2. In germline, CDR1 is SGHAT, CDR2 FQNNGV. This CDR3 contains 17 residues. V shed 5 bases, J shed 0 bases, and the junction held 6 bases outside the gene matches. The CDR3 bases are TGTGCCAGCAGCCCCAGGACTAGCGGGGTTAGCACAGATACGCAGTATTTT. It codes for CASSPRTSGVSTDTQYF.

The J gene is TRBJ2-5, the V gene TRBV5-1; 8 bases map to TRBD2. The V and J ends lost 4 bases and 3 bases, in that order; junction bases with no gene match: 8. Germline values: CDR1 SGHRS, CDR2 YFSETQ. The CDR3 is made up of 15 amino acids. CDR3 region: CASSRSGGAEETQYF. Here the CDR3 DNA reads TGCGCCAGCAGCCGGAGCGGGGGAGCTGAAGAGACCCAGTACTTC.

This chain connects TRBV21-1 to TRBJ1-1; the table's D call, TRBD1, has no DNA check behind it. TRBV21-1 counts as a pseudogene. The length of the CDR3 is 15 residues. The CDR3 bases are TGTGCCAGCAGCACCCGACAGGGGGGGAACACTGAAGCTTTCTTT. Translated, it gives CASSTRQGGNTEAFF.

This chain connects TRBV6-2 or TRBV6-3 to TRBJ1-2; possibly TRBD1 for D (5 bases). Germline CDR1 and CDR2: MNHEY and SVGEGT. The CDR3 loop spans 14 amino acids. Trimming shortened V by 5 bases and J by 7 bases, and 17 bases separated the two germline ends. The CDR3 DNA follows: TGTGCCAGCAGTATTCGGACACGGTCGGGTGGCTACACCTTC. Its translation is CASSIRTRSGGYTF.

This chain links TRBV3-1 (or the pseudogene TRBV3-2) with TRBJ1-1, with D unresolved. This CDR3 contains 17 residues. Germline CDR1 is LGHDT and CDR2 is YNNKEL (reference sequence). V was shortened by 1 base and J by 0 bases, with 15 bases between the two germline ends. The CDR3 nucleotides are TGTGCCAGCAGCCAAGGAAGCGCGGCGCCCATGAACACTGAAGCTTTCTTT. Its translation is CASSQGSAAPMNTEAFF.

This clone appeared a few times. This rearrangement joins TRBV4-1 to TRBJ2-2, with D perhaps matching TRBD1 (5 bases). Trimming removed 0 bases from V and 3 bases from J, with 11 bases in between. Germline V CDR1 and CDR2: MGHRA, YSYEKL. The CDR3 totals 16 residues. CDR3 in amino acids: CASSQEFAGYTGELFF. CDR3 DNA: TGCGCCAGCAGCCAAGAATTTGCAGGGTACACCGGGGAGCTGTTTTTT.

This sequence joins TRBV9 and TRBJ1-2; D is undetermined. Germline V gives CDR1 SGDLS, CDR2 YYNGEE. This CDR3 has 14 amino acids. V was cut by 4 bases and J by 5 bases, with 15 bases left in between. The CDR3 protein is CASSPNGEGYGYTF. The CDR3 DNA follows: TGTGCCAGCAGCCCCAACGGGGAGGGATATGGCTACACCTTC.

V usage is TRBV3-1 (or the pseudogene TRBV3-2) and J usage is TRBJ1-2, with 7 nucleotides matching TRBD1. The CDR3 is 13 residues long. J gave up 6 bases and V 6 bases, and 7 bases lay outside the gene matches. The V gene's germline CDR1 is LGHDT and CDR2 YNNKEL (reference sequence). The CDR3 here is CASRTTGRDGYTF. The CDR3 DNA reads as TGTGCCAGCAGGACGACAGGGCGGGATGGCTACACCTTC.

The CDR3: CASSFKGAWIRDYGYTF. The CDR3 coding sequence is TGTGCCAGCAGTTTCAAGGGGGCTTGGATACGAGACTATGGCTACACCTTC. J is TRBJ1-2 and V is TRBV27; 7 bases fit TRBD1. CDR3 size: 17 residues. Germline V gene sequence: CDR1 MNHEY, CDR2 SMNVEV (reference sequence). The junction had 13 bases not matched to a gene; V was cut back by 3 bases and J by 3 bases.

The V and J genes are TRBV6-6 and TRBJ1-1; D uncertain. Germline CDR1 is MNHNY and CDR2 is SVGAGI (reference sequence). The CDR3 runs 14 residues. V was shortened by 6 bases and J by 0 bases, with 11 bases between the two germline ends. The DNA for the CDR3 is TGTGCCAGCAGGAGAACCGACATGAACACTGAAGCTTTCTTT. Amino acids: CASRRTDMNTEAFF.

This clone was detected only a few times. The chain's CDR3 is CASSLGAGSYPSYEQYF. The CDR3 coding sequence is TGTGCCAGCAGCTTGGGCGCGGGGTCCTATCCCTCCTACGAGCAGTACTTC. The chain has TRBV5-4 and TRBJ2-7; possibly TRBD2 for D (6 bases). Germline CDR1 and CDR2: SGHNT and YYREEE (reference sequence). The CDR3 extends over 17 amino acids. V shed 0 bases and J shed 0 bases, with 16 bases lying between them.

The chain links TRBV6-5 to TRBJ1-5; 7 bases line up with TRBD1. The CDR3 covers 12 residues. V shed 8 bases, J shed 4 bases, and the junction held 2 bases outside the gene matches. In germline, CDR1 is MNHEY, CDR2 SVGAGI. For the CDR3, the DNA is TGTGCCAGCCGGGACAGAAATCAGCCCCAGCATTTT. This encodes CASRDRNQPQHF.

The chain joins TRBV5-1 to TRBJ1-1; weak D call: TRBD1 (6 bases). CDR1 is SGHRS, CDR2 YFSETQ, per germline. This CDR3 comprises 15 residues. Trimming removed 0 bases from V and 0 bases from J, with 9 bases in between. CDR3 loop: CASSLVGQMNTEAFF. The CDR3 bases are TGCGCCAGCAGCTTGGTCGGACAGATGAACACTGAAGCTTTCTTT.

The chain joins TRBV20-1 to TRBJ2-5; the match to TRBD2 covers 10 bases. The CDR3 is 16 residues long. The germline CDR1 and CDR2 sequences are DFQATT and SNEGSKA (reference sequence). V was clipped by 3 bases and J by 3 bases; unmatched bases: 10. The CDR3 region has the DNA TGCAGTGCTAGTAGCTTGTGGCTAGCGGGGGAAGAGACCCAGTACTTC. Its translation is CSASSLWLAGEETQYF.

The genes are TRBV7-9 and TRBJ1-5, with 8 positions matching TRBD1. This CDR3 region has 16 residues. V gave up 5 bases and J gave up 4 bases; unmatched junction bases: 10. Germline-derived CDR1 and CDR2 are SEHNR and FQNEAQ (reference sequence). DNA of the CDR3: TGTGCCAGCAGCCAGTCCGGACAGGGACCGAATCAGCCCCAGCATTTT. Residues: CASSQSGQGPNQPQHF.

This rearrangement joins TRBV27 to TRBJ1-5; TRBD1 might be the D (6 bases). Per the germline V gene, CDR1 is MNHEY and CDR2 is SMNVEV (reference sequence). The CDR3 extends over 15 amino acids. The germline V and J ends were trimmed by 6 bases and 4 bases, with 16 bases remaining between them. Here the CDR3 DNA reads TGTGCCAGCAGCCCCGGGACAACTCAAAATCAGCCCCAGCATTTT. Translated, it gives CASSPGTTQNQPQHF.

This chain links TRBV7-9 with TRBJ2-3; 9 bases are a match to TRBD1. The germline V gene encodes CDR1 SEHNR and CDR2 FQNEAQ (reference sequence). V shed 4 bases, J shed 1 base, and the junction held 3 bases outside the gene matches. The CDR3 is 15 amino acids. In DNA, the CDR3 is TGTGCCAGCAGCTCGGGACAGGGTGGCACAGATACGCAGTATTTT. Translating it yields CASSSGQGGTDTQYF.

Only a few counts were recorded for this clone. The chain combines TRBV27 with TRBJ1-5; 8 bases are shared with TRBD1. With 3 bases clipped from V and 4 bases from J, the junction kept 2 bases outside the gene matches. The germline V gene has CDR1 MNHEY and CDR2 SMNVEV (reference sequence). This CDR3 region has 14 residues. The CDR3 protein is CASSFGQGNQPQHF. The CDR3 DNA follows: TGTGCCAGCAGTTTCGGACAGGGAAATCAGCCCCAGCATTTT.

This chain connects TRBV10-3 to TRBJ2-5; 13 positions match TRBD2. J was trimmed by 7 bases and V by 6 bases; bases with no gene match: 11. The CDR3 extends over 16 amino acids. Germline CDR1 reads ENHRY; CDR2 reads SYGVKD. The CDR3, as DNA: TGTGCCATCAGCGCATCTCGGACTAGCGGGGGTCGGACCCAGTACTTC. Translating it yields CAISASRTSGGRTQYF.

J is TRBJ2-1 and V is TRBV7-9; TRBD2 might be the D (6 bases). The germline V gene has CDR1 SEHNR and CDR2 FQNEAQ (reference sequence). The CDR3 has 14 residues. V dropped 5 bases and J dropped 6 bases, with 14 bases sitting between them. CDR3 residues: CASSRDSSLNEQFF. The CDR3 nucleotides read TGTGCCAGCAGCAGGGACTCTTCTCTCAATGAGCAGTTCTTC.

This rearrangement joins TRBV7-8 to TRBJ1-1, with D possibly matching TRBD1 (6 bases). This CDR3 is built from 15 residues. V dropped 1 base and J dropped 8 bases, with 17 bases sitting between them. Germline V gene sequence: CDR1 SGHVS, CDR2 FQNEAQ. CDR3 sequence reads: CASSLVQGGKREAFF. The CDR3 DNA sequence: TGTGCCAGCAGCTTAGTCCAAGGGGGTAAGAGGGAAGCTTTCTTT.

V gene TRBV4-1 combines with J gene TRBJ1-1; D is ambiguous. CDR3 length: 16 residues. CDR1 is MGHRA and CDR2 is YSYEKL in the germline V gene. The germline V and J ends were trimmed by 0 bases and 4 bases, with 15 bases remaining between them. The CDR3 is CASSQDRRRRPTEAFF. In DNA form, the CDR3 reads TGCGCCAGCAGCCAAGATAGGCGACGGAGACCCACTGAAGCTTTCTTT.

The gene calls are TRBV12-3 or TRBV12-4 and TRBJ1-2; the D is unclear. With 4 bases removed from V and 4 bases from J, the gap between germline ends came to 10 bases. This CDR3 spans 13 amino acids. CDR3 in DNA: TGTGCCAGCAGTTACGGCGGAGTCTATGGCTACACCTTC. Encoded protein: CASSYGGVYGYTF.

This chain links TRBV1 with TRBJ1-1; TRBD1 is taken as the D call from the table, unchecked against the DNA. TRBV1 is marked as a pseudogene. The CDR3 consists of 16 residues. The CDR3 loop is CTSSQVRDRDDTEAFF. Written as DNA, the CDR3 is TGCACCAGCAGCCAAGTACGGGACAGGGATGACACTGAAGCTTTCTTT.

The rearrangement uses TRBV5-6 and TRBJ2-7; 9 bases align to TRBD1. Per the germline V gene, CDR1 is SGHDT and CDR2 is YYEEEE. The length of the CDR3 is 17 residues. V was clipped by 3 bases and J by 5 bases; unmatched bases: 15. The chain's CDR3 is CASSWRLGTGFGHEQYF. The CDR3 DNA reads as TGTGCCAGCAGCTGGAGATTGGGGACAGGGTTTGGACACGAGCAGTACTTC. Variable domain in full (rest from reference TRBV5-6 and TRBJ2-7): DAGVTQSPTHLIKTRGQQVTLRCSPKSGHDTVSWYQQALGQGPQFIFQYYEEEERQRGNFPDRFSGHQFPNYSSELNVNALLLGDSALYLCASSWRLGTGFGHEQYFGPGTRLTVT.

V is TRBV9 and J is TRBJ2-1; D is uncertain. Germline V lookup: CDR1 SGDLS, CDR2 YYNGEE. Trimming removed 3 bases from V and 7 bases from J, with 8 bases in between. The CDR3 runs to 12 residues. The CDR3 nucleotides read TGTGCCAGCAGCGCGAGTATAAATGAGCAGTTCTTC. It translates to CASSASINEQFF. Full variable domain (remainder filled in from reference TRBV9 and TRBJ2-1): DSGVTQTPKHLITATGQRVTLRCSPRSGDLSVYWYQQSLDQGLQFLIQYYNGEERAKGNILERFSAQQFPDLHSELNLSSLELGDSALYFCASSASINEQFFGPGTRLTVL.

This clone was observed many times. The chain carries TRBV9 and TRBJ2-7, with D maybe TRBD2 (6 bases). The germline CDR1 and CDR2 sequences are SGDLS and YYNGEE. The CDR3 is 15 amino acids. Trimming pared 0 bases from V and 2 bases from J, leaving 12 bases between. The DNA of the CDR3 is TGTGCCAGCAGCGTAGGAGTGGGCGGGGCCTACGAGCAGTACTTC. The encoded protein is CASSVGVGGAYEQYF.

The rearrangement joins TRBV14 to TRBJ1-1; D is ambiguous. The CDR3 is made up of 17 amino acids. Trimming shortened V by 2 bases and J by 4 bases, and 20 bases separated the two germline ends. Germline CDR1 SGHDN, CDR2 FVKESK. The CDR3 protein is CASSQHGPSGGITEAFF. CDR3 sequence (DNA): TGTGCCAGCAGCCAACACGGCCCCTCAGGAGGGATCACTGAAGCTTTCTTT.

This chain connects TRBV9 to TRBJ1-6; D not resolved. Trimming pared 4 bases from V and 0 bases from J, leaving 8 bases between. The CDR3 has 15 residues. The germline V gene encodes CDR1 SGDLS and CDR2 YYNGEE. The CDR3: CASSTRSSYNSPLHF. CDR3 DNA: TGTGCCAGCAGCACAAGGAGCTCCTATAATTCACCCCTCCACTTT.